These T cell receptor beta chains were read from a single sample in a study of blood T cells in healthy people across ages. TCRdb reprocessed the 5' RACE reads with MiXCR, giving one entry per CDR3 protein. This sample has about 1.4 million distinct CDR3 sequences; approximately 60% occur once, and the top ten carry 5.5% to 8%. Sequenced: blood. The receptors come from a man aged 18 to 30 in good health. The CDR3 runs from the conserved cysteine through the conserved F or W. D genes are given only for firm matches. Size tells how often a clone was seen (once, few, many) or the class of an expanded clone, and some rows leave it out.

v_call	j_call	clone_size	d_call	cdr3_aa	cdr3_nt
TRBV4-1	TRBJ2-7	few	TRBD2	CASSLRGTSGTYEQYF	TGCGCCAGCAGCCTAAGAGGAACTAGCGGTACCTACGAGCAGTACTTC
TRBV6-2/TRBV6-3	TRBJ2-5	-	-	CASTNLETQYF	TGTGCCAGCACCAATTTAGAGACCCAGTACTTC
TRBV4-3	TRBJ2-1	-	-	CASSQDIRYNEQFF	TGCGCCAGCAGCCAAGACATCCGATACAATGAGCAGTTCTTC
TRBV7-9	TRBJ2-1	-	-	CASSSSRGLEGEQFF	TGTGCCAGCAGCTCATCCAGGGGCTTAGAGGGTGAGCAGTTCTTC
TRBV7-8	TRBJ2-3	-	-	CASSVWTVADTQYF	TGTGCCAGCAGCGTCTGGACAGTGGCAGATACGCAGTATTTT
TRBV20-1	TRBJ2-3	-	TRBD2	CSARLAGVADTQYF	TGCAGTGCTAGACTAGCGGGAGTCGCAGATACGCAGTATTTT
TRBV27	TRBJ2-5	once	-	CASSPVGGTLRSQYF	TGTGCCAGCAGTCCGGTTGGCGGAACCCTCCGTTCGCAGTACTTC
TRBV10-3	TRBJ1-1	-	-	CAIRNRVEAFF	TGTGCCATCAGGAACAGGGTCGAAGCTTTCTTT
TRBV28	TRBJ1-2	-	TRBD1	CASRTRQGVGYGYTF	TGTGCCAGCAGAACCCGACAGGGTGTCGGCTATGGCTACACCTTC
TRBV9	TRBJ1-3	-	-	CASSVGPRRSGNTIYF	TGTGCCAGCAGCGTAGGACCCCGGCGCTCTGGAAACACCATATATTTT